Below, 20 T cell receptor beta chains from the same sample are listed, as sequenced in a study of blood T cell repertoires in COVID-19. Sequenced by immunoSEQ multiplex PCR; TCRdb stores in-frame clones only, minus some. The table records about 130,000 clones, 84% of them present only once. Sequencing was done on a sample of peripheral blood. Source of these receptors: a woman aged 25 to 39 who had recovered from COVID-19.

This clone appeared a few times. V usage is TRBV14 and J usage is TRBJ2-3, with 10 bases identical to TRBD2. Germline assignment: CDR1 SGHDN and CDR2 FVKESK. The CDR3 covers 17 residues. J was trimmed by 0 bases and V by 1 base; bases with no gene match: 4. DNA of the CDR3: TGTGCCAGCAGCCAAGTGGGACTAGCGCGAAGCACAGATACGCAGTATTTT. As protein: CASSQVGLARSTDTQYF.

The chain carries TRBV5-6 and TRBJ1-6; perhaps TRBD1 as D (6 bases). Germline V gene lookup returns CDR1 SGHDT and CDR2 YYEEEE. The CDR3 loop spans 15 amino acids. The V end was cut by 4 bases, the J end by 7 bases, with 15 bases between. The CDR3 DNA reads TGTGCCAGCAGCCTGGGGGGCAAGAGGAATTCACCCCTCCACTTT. It specifies CASSLGGKRNSPLHF.

Notes on this clone: An end of the junction does not agree with germline; a read error may underlie this. The chain employs TRBV7-7 and TRBJ1-4; D might be TRBD1 (5 bases). This CDR3 has 15 residues. Germline V gives CDR1 SSHAT, CDR2 FNYEAQ (reference sequence). The CDR3 bases are TGTGCTAGCAGCTCCGCCGGGACTTGGGGCGAAAAACTGTTTTTT. It yields the protein CASSSAGTWGEKLFF.

The V gene is TRBV10-3, the J gene TRBJ2-2; D is possibly TRBD1 (6 bases). Germline lookup yields CDR1 ENHRY and CDR2 SYGVKD. The CDR3 loop spans 14 amino acids. V was shortened by 7 bases and J by 2 bases, with 11 bases between the two germline ends. The CDR3 bases are TGTGCCATCAATCCGGGACACAACACCGGGGAGCTGTTTTTT. Protein sequence: CAINPGHNTGELFF.

This clone was counted once. This chain connects TRBV10-3 to TRBJ2-7; 10 nucleotides match TRBD2. This CDR3 has 15 amino acids. V shed 6 bases and J 0 bases; nucleotides not matched to a gene: 5. Germline V gene sequence: CDR1 ENHRY, CDR2 SYGVKD. Here the CDR3 reads CAIRPAGGSSYEQYF. The CDR3 nucleotides are TGTGCCATCAGGCCAGCGGGAGGGTCCTCCTACGAGCAGTACTTC.

Turning to this clone: The junction shows a germline mismatch at one end, possibly a read error. The chain uses TRBV7-7 and TRBJ2-1; 7 bases map to TRBD1. The CDR3 is 12 residues long. Germline V CDR1 and CDR2: SSHAT, FNYEAQ (reference sequence). The CDR3 bases are TGTGCTAGCATCAGGGGGTACAATGAGCAGTTCTTC. Residues: CASIRGYNEQFF.

This chain joins TRBV3-1 (or the pseudogene TRBV3-2) and TRBJ2-1; TRBD1 matches at 8 bases. This CDR3 region has 15 residues. Germline CDR1 is LGHDT and CDR2 is YNNKEL (reference sequence). V shed 2 bases and J 6 bases; nucleotides not matched to a gene: 6. As DNA, the CDR3 is TGTGCCAGCAGCCAAACGGGACAGGCGGGCAATGAGCAGTTCTTC. It is translated as CASSQTGQAGNEQFF.

The chain combines TRBV19 with TRBJ1-3, with D perhaps TRBD1 (5 bases). The germline CDR1 and CDR2 sequences are LNHDA and SQIVND (reference sequence). The CDR3 spans 15 residues. Trimming removed 5 bases at V and 0 bases at J, with 11 bases between. The CDR3 DNA reads as TGTGCCAGTAGTCCAGGGTACTTCTCTGGAAACACCATATATTTT. Residues: CASSPGYFSGNTIYF. The variable domain in full, with the rest retrieved from reference TRBV19 and TRBJ1-3, is DGGITQSPKYLFRKEGQNVTLSCEQNLNHDAMYWYRQDPGQGLRLIYYSQIVNDFQKGDIAEGYSVSREKKESFPLTVTSAQKNPTAFYLCASSPGYFSGNTIYFGEGSWLTVV.

This clone is a singleton in its sample. The rearrangement links TRBV9 to TRBJ1-2; D remains unclear. CDR3 length: 14 amino acids. The V end lost 0 bases, the J end lost 4 bases, and 10 bases lay between the germline ends. Germline V gene data show CDR1 as SGDLS and CDR2 as YYNGEE. The CDR3 here is CASSVDSGVYGYTF. CDR3 in DNA: TGTGCCAGCAGCGTAGACTCAGGTGTCTATGGCTACACCTTC.

In its sample, this clone was seen once. This chain connects TRBV19 to TRBJ1-6, with D possibly being TRBD1 (6 bases). The germline V gene has CDR1 LNHDA and CDR2 SQIVND (reference sequence). V gave up 4 bases and J gave up 6 bases, with 16 bases separating them. The CDR3 loop spans 16 amino acids. CDR3 amino acids: CASSKTHRVFNSPLHF. The CDR3 DNA follows: TGTGCCAGTAGTAAGACACACAGGGTGTTTAATTCACCCCTCCACTTT. The full variable domain, its missing parts supplied by reference TRBV19 and TRBJ1-6, is DGGITQSPKYLFRKEGQNVTLSCEQNLNHDAMYWYRQDPGQGLRLIYYSQIVNDFQKGDIAEGYSVSREKKESFPLTVTSAQKNPTAFYLCASSKTHRVFNSPLHFGNGTRLTVT.

This sequence joins TRBV24-1 and TRBJ1-2, with D possibly being TRBD1 (6 bases). This CDR3 region has 15 residues. V lost 4 bases and J lost 5, with 16 bases in between. The germline V gene has CDR1 KGHDR and CDR2 SFDVKD. CDR3 residues: CATSDDATGFYGYTF. The CDR3 bases are TGTGCCACCAGTGACGACGCGACAGGTTTTTATGGCTACACCTTC.

The gene calls are TRBV6-5 and TRBJ2-7, with TRBD1 as a possible D gene (5 bases). The ends were cut back, 7 bases at V and 1 base at J, with 8 bases in the middle. There are 12 residues in the CDR3. CDR1 is MNHEY and CDR2 is SVGAGI in the germline V gene. CDR3 loop: CASKGDSYEQYF. The CDR3 DNA reads TGTGCCAGCAAAGGGGATTCCTACGAGCAGTACTTC.

The chain carries TRBV4-2 and TRBJ2-1; 9 bases fit TRBD2. J lost 5 bases, V lost 1 base, and 9 bases had no gene match. The germline gives CDR1 LGHNA, CDR2 YNFKEQ. The CDR3 spans 17 residues. The CDR3 DNA reads as TGTGCCAGCAGCCAAGCCTTTAGTGCTAGCGGGAACAATGAGCAGTTCTTC. Translation gives CASSQAFSASGNNEQFF.

This clone was counted a few times. The chain has TRBV5-1 and TRBJ1-4; D remains ambiguous. V gave up 4 bases and J gave up 7 bases, with 14 bases separating them. The germline gives CDR1 SGHRS, CDR2 YFSETQ. This CDR3 spans 14 amino acids. This CDR3 reads CASSGGEIGEKLFF. Here the CDR3 DNA reads TGCGCCAGCAGCGGTGGGGAGATAGGTGAAAAACTGTTTTTT. Full variable domain (remainder filled in from reference TRBV5-1 and TRBJ1-4): KAGVTQTPRYLIKTRGQQVTLSCSPISGHRSVSWYQQTPGQGLQFLFEYFSETQRNKGNFPGRFSGRQFSNSRSEMNVSTLELGDSALYLCASSGGEIGEKLFFGSGTQLSVL.

The V gene is TRBV3-1 (or the pseudogene TRBV3-2), the J gene TRBJ1-1, with 9 bases matching TRBD1. The trim removed 10 bases at V and 1 base at J, leaving 4 bases unmatched. Germline CDR1 is LGHDT and CDR2 is YNNKEL (reference sequence). CDR3 length: 13 amino acids. This CDR3 is CATGDRANTEAFF. CDR3 bases: TGTGCCACCGGGGACAGGGCGAACACTGAAGCTTTCTTT.

The chain couples TRBV10-1 to TRBJ2-2; 13 nucleotides line up with TRBD2. Germline CDR1 and CDR2: WNHNN and SYGVQD (reference sequence). This CDR3 has 15 residues. V was clipped by 5 bases and J by 8 bases; unmatched bases: 5. In DNA, the CDR3 is TGCGCCAGCAGTCAGGGGACTAGCGGGAAGGGGGAGCTGTTTTTT. Amino acids: CASSQGTSGKGELFF.

This chain uses TRBV5-6 with TRBJ2-5; 11 bases align to TRBD2. The CDR3 runs 18 residues. Germline V lookup: CDR1 SGHDT, CDR2 YYEEEE. Trimming at V came to 2 bases and at J to 2 bases, leaving 11 bases not matched to a gene. CDR3 bases: TGTGCCAGCAGCTTTGGGATCGTGCTAGCGGGGGGACAAGAGACCCAGTACTTC. Its translation is CASSFGIVLAGGQETQYF.

This clone was seen a few times. The chain is built from TRBV6-5 and TRBJ1-1, with TRBD1 identical over 7 bases. The CDR3 contains 12 residues. Trimming at V came to 6 bases and at J to 8 bases, leaving 6 bases not matched to a gene. Germline assignment: CDR1 MNHEY and CDR2 SVGAGI. CDR3: CASRRTGLEAFF. The CDR3 bases are TGTGCCAGCAGGAGGACAGGTCTCGAAGCTTTCTTT.

The rearrangement uses TRBV27 and TRBJ1-1; TRBD1 matches at 9 bases. V trimming: 5 bases; J trimming: 6 bases; junction bases outside the gene matches: 7. The CDR3 spans 14 residues. Germline V gene sequence: CDR1 MNHEY, CDR2 SMNVEV (reference sequence). The DNA of the CDR3 is TGTGCCAGCAGTCTACAGGGGGCAGTCTCTGAAGCTTTCTTT. This gives the protein CASSLQGAVSEAFF.

The chain carries TRBV9 and TRBJ2-7; D might be TRBD1 (7 bases). Trimming left V 3 bases short and J 4 bases short, with 17 bases between. The CDR3 is 15 residues long. Per the germline V gene, CDR1 is SGDLS and CDR2 is YYNGEE. This CDR3 is CASSGGGTAMYEQYF. The CDR3 nucleotides read TGTGCCAGCAGCGGAGGCGGGACAGCTATGTACGAGCAGTACTTC.